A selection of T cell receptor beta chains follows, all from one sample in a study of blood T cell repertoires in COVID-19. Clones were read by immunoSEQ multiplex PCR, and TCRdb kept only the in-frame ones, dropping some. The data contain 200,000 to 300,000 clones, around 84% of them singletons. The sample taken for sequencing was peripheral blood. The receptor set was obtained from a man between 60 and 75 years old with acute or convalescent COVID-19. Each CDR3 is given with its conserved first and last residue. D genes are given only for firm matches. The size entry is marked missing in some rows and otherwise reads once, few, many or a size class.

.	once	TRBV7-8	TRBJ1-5	CASSPGTRDQPQHF	TGTGCCAGCAGCCCTGGGACAAGAGATCAGCCCCAGCATTTT
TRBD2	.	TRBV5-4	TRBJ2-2	CASSRTSGGANTGELFF	TGTGCCAGCAGCAGGACTAGCGGGGGCGCGAACACCGGGGAGCTGTTTTTT
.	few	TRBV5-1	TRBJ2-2	CASSLGGPGTGELFF	TGCGCCAGCAGCTTGGGGGGGCCTGGGACCGGGGAGCTGTTTTTT
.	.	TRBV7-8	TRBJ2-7	CASSLVAESYEQYF	TGTGCCAGCAGCTTAGTGGCAGAATCCTACGAGCAGTACTTC
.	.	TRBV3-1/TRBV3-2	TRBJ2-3	CASSPYRDTQYF	TGTGCCAGCAGCCCCTACAGGGATACGCAGTATTTT
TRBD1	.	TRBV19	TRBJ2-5	CASRDTGVKKTQYF	TGTGCCAGTAGGGACACAGGGGTGAAGAAGACCCAGTACTTC
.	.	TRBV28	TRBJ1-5	CASSFDSRLPQHF	TGTGCCAGCAGTTTCGACAGTCGACTGCCCCAGCATTTT
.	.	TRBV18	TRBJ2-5	CASSLTGLGETQYF	TGTGCCAGCTCACTTACAGGGCTTGGAGAGACCCAGTACTTC
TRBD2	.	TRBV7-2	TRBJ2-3	CASSWRAGVTDTQYF	TGTGCCAGCAGCTGGCGAGCGGGGGTCACAGATACGCAGTATTTT
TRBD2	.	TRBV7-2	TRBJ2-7	CASSPTTSGYFYEQYF	TGTGCCAGCAGCCCAACGACTAGCGGGTACTTCTACGAGCAGTACTTC
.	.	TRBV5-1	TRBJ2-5	CASSLSGSETQYF	TGCGCCAGCAGCTTGTCAGGGTCCGAGACCCAGTACTTC
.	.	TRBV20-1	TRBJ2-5	CSATRETQYF	TGCAGTGCTACTAGAGAGACCCAGTACTTC
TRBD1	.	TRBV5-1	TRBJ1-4	CASSFRGAEKLFF	TGCGCCAGCAGCTTCAGGGGGGCTGAAAAACTGTTTTTT